This T cell receptor beta chain was found in a study of T cell responses to AZD1222 COVID-19 vaccine. Notes on the study in general: In a largely white British group with more females than males, clonal diversity was possibly underestimated.

CDR1 and CDR2 from the germline V gene are KGHSH and LQKENI. The V and J ends lost 2 bases and 0 bases, in that order; junction bases with no gene match: 4. This CDR3 has 16 residues. TCRdb's table, derived via immunoSEQ multiplex PCR, lists solely in-frame clones and lacks some. Of 120,000 or so clones listed, 85% to 95% are singletons. About this clone: Its antigen remains unidentified.

The receptor's source is an adult in good health. Sample: peripheral blood, taken on day 0 of AZD1222 vaccination. This sequence joins TRBV18 and TRBJ1-3, with 7 positions matching TRBD1. The CDR3: CASSPMTGPSGNTIYF. In DNA, the CDR3 is TGTGCCAGCTCACCAATGACAGGGCCCTCTGGAAACACCATATATTTT.